This T cell receptor beta chain stems from a study of blood T cell repertoires in COVID-19 (dated by TCRdb to the early 2020s). As for the study more broadly: Samples covering the acute and convalescent phases of COVID-19 were provided by collaborators in the United States, Italy and Spain. Nearly every sample came with metadata listing a de-identified subject ID, COVID-19 status, age in years and sex. The dataset comprised deeply sampled blood TCRbeta repertoires from subjects exposed to, actively infected with, or recovered from COVID-19. Samples came from the ongoing ImmuneRACE study (first 160 participants) plus 1,254 subjects from 6 global collaborators. The prospective study material was composed of cDNA or gDNA derived from T cells, B-cell-depleted T cells, or PBMCs. Where HLA class I and class II types were available, the types were taken from metadata supplied by the sample provider, not from assay-based typing. A freely available public database, intended as a resource for researchers studying the immune response to SARS-CoV-2, is where the repertoires were released. Broad study findings and their caveats: Clinical and demographic metadata were provided uncurated, with the amount varying by source and participant.

A few counts support this clone. Its antigen is not yet known. It has no much larger one-base neighbor in the sample; base qualities were not kept. The immunoSEQ Assay, a bias-controlled multiplex PCR, was used to amplify TCRbeta CDR3 regions from genomic DNA. Per the source publication's procedure: Within the assay, amplification of reference gene primers was used to estimate how many nucleated cells each sample contained. To quantify the absolute abundance of each unique TCRbeta CDR3 rearrangement, sequence reads were collapsed and filtered. Productive Simpson clonality was computed per sample as the square root of Simpson's diversity index over productive rearrangements. In TCRdb, the immuneACCESS table is reduced to in-frame sequences with V and J assigned. These tables do not hold every clone; where another copy was compared, an unresolved V gene accounts for under half, and the others remain unexplained. The V and J calls and clone size were taken over from that table, and D and trimming were inferred from the DNA. Here the sample has under 95,000 clones; roughly 78% occur a single time. Roughly 29% of the sample is taken by the ten largest.

Collaborating institutions collected whole blood in K2EDTA tubes following their own protocols. For TCRbeta analysis, collaborators shipped samples as frozen whole blood, isolated PBMCs, or DNA extracted from either of those sample types. This sequence originates from a man aged 60 to 69 with active or convalescent COVID-19. What was sequenced was peripheral blood.

The sequenced DNA is TGTGCCAGCAGCCCTCGAGTAGGGGCCTACAATGAGCAGTTCTTC. The translation is CASSPRVGAYNEQFF. Here the chain combines TRBV11-3 and TRBJ2-1; the D gene is possibly TRBD1, with 5 bases matching. The junction shows trimming of 5 bases on V and 2 bases on J, plus 13 bases between the germline ends. As encoded in the germline V gene, CDR1 is SGHNT while CDR2 is YENEEA. From the cysteine up to the phenylalanine, the CDR3 has a length of 15 residues. Just CDR3 DNA is preserved here, 45 bases in frame from base 1.